These 18 T cell receptor beta chains were all obtained from the same sample, sequenced in a study of T-cell reconstitution after alpha-beta-depleted transplantation in children. Preparation of the TCRbeta library involved a method that used unique molecular identifiers. TCRdb re-called the PCR reads with MiXCR, one entry per CDR3 protein. The repertoire holds approximately 170,000 distinct CDR3 sequences, with approximately 12% as singletons. Here the sequenced sample was PBMCs, taken before TCRalphabeta/CD19-depleted stem cell transplant. Source of these receptors: a boy under 10 years old with acute myeloid leukemia, due to receive a stem cell transplant.

This clonotype was found many times. This sequence joins TRBV21-1 and TRBJ2-5; the table's D gene call, TRBD2, was not cross checked with the DNA. TRBV21-1 is given as a pseudogene. The CDR3 totals 14 residues. CDR3: CASTLGWSEETQYF. CDR3 in DNA: TGTGCCAGCACCCTCGGGTGGTCCGAAGAGACCCAGTACTTC.

Note on this clonotype: This may be a read error: a much more frequent sequence differs by one nucleotide. The chain combines TRBV11-1 with TRBJ2-1; TRBD1 aligns across 7 bases. From germline, CDR1 is SGHAT and CDR2 FQDESV (reference sequence). The length of the CDR3 is 18 residues. The CDR3 nucleotides are TGTGCCATCAGCTTCACCCAGGGGGAACCCATTGCCTACAATGAGCAGTTCTTC. Its translation is CAISFTQGEPIAYNEQFF.

This clonotype was recorded many times. This chain joins TRBV20-1 and TRBJ2-1; TRBD1 might be the D (6 bases). Trimming took 0 bases from V and 8 from J, leaving 11 bases between them. Germline CDR1 reads DFQATT; CDR2 reads SNEGSKA (reference sequence). The CDR3 length is 13 residues. The CDR3 DNA reads TGCAGTGCTAGAGATCTCCCAGGGGATGAGCAGTTCTTC. Translated: CSARDLPGDEQFF.

Ten or more counts support this clonotype. V and J are TRBV3-1 and TRBJ1-5; D gene uncertain. Trimming stripped 1 base from V and 7 bases from J, with 8 bases between. Germline V gene sequence: CDR1 LGHDT, CDR2 YNNKEL (reference sequence). The CDR3 loop spans 13 amino acids. The CDR3 protein is CASSQGDAQPQHF. CDR3 coding DNA: TGTGCCAGCAGCCAAGGAGATGCCCAGCCCCAGCATTTT.

This clonotype was detected ten times or more. The chain employs TRBV11-2 and TRBJ1-1; D gene uncertain. Deletions cut 0 bases from V and 7 bases from J, with 15 bases between. Germline V lookup: CDR1 SGHAT, CDR2 FQNNGV. This CDR3 has 15 amino acids. The CDR3 region is CASSLEGVGHSEAFF. The CDR3 DNA sequence: TGTGCCAGCAGCTTAGAGGGCGTGGGTCACAGTGAAGCTTTCTTT.

A few counts support this clonotype. V is TRBV19 and J is TRBJ2-5; perhaps TRBD2 as D (6 bases). This CDR3 has 16 amino acids. V lost 1 base and J lost 5, with 17 bases in between. From germline, CDR1 is LNHDA and CDR2 SQIVND (reference sequence). The CDR3 nucleotides are TGTGCCAGTAGTATAGCAGGCGAGACTAGTAGGGAGACCCAGTACTTC. Translation gives CASSIAGETSRETQYF.

There are many counts of this clonotype. The rearrangement links TRBV4-1 to TRBJ2-5; 7 bases fit TRBD1. The germline gives CDR1 MGHRA, CDR2 YSYEKL. The CDR3 covers 16 residues. The junction had 7 bases not matched to a gene; V was cut back by 0 bases and J by 3 bases. CDR3 loop: CASSQDRDRLKETQYF. The CDR3 bases are TGCGCCAGCAGCCAAGACCGGGACAGATTAAAAGAGACCCAGTACTTC.

This clonotype was detected ten times or more. V is TRBV12-3 or TRBV12-4 and J is TRBJ2-3; 10 bases match TRBD2. Losses at the gene ends were 2 bases for V and 5 bases for J; bases not matched to a gene: 1. The CDR3 has 14 residues. DNA of the CDR3: TGTGCCAGCAGTTTACTAGCGGGAGAAGATACGCAGTATTTT. Amino acid sequence: CASSLLAGEDTQYF.

This clonotype has at least ten counts. The chain has TRBV27 and TRBJ2-3; weak D call: TRBD1 (5 bases). Germline assignment: CDR1 MNHEY and CDR2 SMNVEV (reference sequence). Deletions cut 10 bases from V and 8 bases from J, with 10 bases between. This CDR3 is 10 amino acids long. DNA of the CDR3: TGTGCCACCGGTGGGGCTACGCAGTATTTT. Its protein product is CATGGATQYF.

The sample holds a few counts of this clonotype. The rearrangement uses TRBV25-1 and TRBJ2-7; TRBD1 might be the D (7 bases). Germline V gene data show CDR1 as MGHDK and CDR2 as SYGVNS. The germline V and J ends were trimmed by 3 bases and 2 bases, with 11 bases remaining between them. The CDR3 spans 14 residues. The DNA for the CDR3 is TGTGCCAGCAGTGAGGGGGGACAGCCCTACGAGCAGTACTTC. It encodes CASSEGGQPYEQYF.

This clonotype was found many times. This rearrangement joins TRBV6-1 to TRBJ1-1; D possibly corresponds to TRBD1 (5 bases). V lost 8 bases and J lost 0, with 16 bases in between. From germline, CDR1 is MNHNS and CDR2 SASEGT. The CDR3 sequence is 15 residues long. CDR3 region: CASGDRATMNTEAFF. The CDR3 nucleotides read TGTGCCAGCGGAGACAGAGCGACCATGAACACTGAAGCTTTCTTT.

V gene TRBV7-8 combines with J gene TRBJ2-1, with 12 bases matching TRBD2. CDR3 length equals 15 residues. The J segment lost 7 bases and the V segment lost 3 bases, leaving 4 bases of the junction unmatched. Germline CDR1 and CDR2: SGHVS and FQNEAQ. The CDR3 protein is CASSFPGLAGNEQFF. CDR3 DNA: TGTGCCAGCAGCTTCCCCGGACTAGCGGGGAATGAGCAGTTCTTC.

Comment on this clonotype: This may arise from a read error, as a much more abundant clone is one base away. V and J are TRBV7-2 and TRBJ2-7; 7 bases fit TRBD2. CDR3 length: 14 residues. Germline V CDR1 and CDR2: SGHTA, FQGNSA. The CDR3 sequence is CASSFTWGDYEQSF. The CDR3 DNA reads TGTGCCAGCAGCTTCACATGGGGGGACTACGAGCAGTCCTTC.

This clonotype was seen more than once but under ten times. The CDR3 nucleotides are TGTGCCAGCTCCCCGGGGTCCGACACTGAAGCTTTCTTT. Amino acids: CASSPGSDTEAFF. The gene calls are TRBV18 and TRBJ1-1, with no clear D. The V end lost 6 bases, the J end lost 3 bases, and 11 bases lay between the germline ends. Germline V gene data show CDR1 as KGHSH and CDR2 as LQKENI. There are 13 residues in the CDR3.

This clonotype was detected ten times or more. This sequence joins TRBV5-1 and TRBJ2-1; possible D gene TRBD2, 6 bases. Germline V gene sequence: CDR1 SGHRS, CDR2 YFSETQ. The V end was cut by 7 bases, the J end by 4 bases, with 15 bases between. This CDR3 is 14 amino acids long. The CDR3 spells CASGSELAYNEQFF. The CDR3 nucleotides read TGCGCCAGCGGATCGGAACTAGCTTACAATGAGCAGTTCTTC.

Ten or more counts support this clonotype. The chain links TRBV4-2 to TRBJ2-3; 8 bases map to TRBD1. The CDR3 runs 16 residues. CDR1 is LGHNA, CDR2 YNFKEQ, per germline. V shed 0 bases and J 0 bases; nucleotides not matched to a gene: 2. The CDR3 sequence is CASSQETGASTDTQYF. DNA of the CDR3: TGTGCCAGCAGCCAAGAGACAGGGGCCAGCACAGATACGCAGTATTTT.

Ten or more counts support this clonotype. The V and J genes are TRBV6-1 and TRBJ2-7; D uncertain. Trimming removed 0 bases at V and 1 base at J, with 16 bases between. The germline V gene encodes CDR1 MNHNS and CDR2 SASEGT. CDR3 length: 17 amino acids. CDR3: CASSEARGDGRSYEQYV. In nucleotides, the CDR3 is TGTGCCAGCAGTGAAGCGCGTGGAGACGGGCGATCCTACGAGCAGTACGTC.

This clonotype was counted between two and nine times. The chain carries TRBV7-9 and TRBJ1-2; D not certain. This CDR3 contains 15 residues. V lost 6 bases and J lost 4, with 18 bases in between. CDR1 is SEHNR, CDR2 FQNEAQ, per germline (reference sequence). The CDR3 sequence: CASSPSEAISYGYTF. The CDR3 bases are TGTGCCAGCAGTCCCTCGGAGGCCATTTCCTATGGCTACACCTTC.